This entry lists 11 T cell receptor beta chains sequenced from one sample in a study of identical twins. TCRdb called the 5' RACE reads again in MiXCR, with one record for every CDR3 protein. This sample has 300,000 to 400,000 distinct CDR3 sequences, with roughly 9% found just once. Sequenced sample: naive T cells sorted from blood. The receptors come from a woman aged 50 to 65 in good health.

The chain recombines TRBV7-9 with TRBJ1-1; D uncertain. Germline values: CDR1 SEHNR, CDR2 FQNEAQ (reference sequence). Trimming cost V 6 bases and J 8 bases, with 10 bases left between them. CDR3 length equals 11 residues. The CDR3: CASSSPREAFF. The CDR3 nucleotides are TGTGCCAGCAGTTCCCCTAGGGAAGCTTTCTTT.

The table lists this clonotype with a few counts. The V and J genes are TRBV20-1 and TRBJ1-1, with D possibly TRBD1 on 5 matching bases. Germline CDR1 is DFQATT and CDR2 is SNEGSKA (reference sequence). CDR3 size: 13 residues. Between the trimmed V and J ends, which lost 1 base and 4 bases, there was a span of 10 bases. In nucleotides, the CDR3 is TGCAGTGCTAGAGGGCAGCAGGGCACTGAAGCTTTCTTT. Translating it yields CSARGQQGTEAFF.

This clonotype was picked up many times. The chain links TRBV12-3 or TRBV12-4 to TRBJ1-5, with D possibly TRBD1 on 5 matching bases. Between the trimmed V and J ends, which lost 7 bases and 4 bases, there was a span of 14 bases. This CDR3 is 14 amino acids long. In nucleotides, the CDR3 is TGTGCCAGCACCGTCCTGGACATAAATCAGCCCCAGCATTTT. It translates to CASTVLDINQPQHF.

The V call is TRBV4-2, the J call TRBJ2-7, with D maybe TRBD2 (6 bases). Trimming stripped 2 bases from V and 7 bases from J, with 12 bases between. Germline values: CDR1 LGHNA, CDR2 YNFKEQ. This CDR3 spans 13 amino acids. The CDR3 bases are TGTGCCAGCAGCCAATTGTCGGGGACTGAGCAGTACTTC. It codes for CASSQLSGTEQYF.

The table lists this clonotype with a few counts. V is TRBV6-5 and J is TRBJ1-1, with 11 bases lining up with TRBD1. The CDR3 extends over 16 amino acids. The germline CDR1 and CDR2 sequences are MNHEY and SVGAGI. The trim removed 2 bases at V and 7 bases at J, leaving 9 bases unmatched. The CDR3 sequence: CASSYLGGQGVYEAFF. Written as DNA, the CDR3 is TGTGCCAGCAGTTACCTAGGGGGACAGGGGGTTTATGAAGCTTTCTTT.

CDR3 region: CASSKVWTGSGNTIYF. CDR3 coding DNA: TGTGCCAGCAGCAAAGTATGGACAGGCTCTGGAAACACCATATATTTT. The rearrangement uses TRBV7-9 and TRBJ1-3, with 7 bases aligning to TRBD1. The CDR3 runs 16 residues. V shed 5 bases, J shed 0 bases, and the junction held 7 bases outside the gene matches. CDR1 and CDR2 from the germline V gene are SEHNR and FQNEAQ (reference sequence).

This clonotype was observed a handful of times. V and J are TRBV9 and TRBJ2-1; 7 bases match TRBD2. J was trimmed by 2 bases and V by 3 bases; bases with no gene match: 5. The germline CDR1 and CDR2 sequences are SGDLS and YYNGEE. CDR3 size: 15 residues. The CDR3 sequence: CASSATSLTYNEQFF. The CDR3 DNA follows: TGTGCCAGCAGCGCGACTAGCCTAACCTACAATGAGCAGTTCTTC.

The chain couples TRBV27 to TRBJ1-6; D is unresolved. Deletions cut 9 bases from V and 2 bases from J, with 11 bases between. Germline loops: CDR1 MNHEY, CDR2 SMNVEV (reference sequence). The length of the CDR3 is 14 residues. The DNA for the CDR3 is TGTGCCAGTCGGGAGAACGCCTATAATTCACCCCTCCACTTT. Protein product: CASRENAYNSPLHF.

V usage is TRBV7-8 and J usage is TRBJ2-5, with 8 bases lining up with TRBD2. From germline, CDR1 is SGHVS and CDR2 FQNEAQ. After removal of 5 bases from V and 5 bases from J, the junction contained 7 bases not matched to a gene. The CDR3 length is 14 residues. The CDR3 loop is CASSQRTGGETQYF. In DNA, the CDR3 is TGTGCCAGCAGCCAGCGGACGGGGGGGGAGACCCAGTACTTC. The full variable domain, in which reference TRBV7-8 and TRBJ2-5 provide the parts outside the CDR3, is GAGVSQSPRYKVAKRGQDVALRCDPISGHVSLFWYQQALGQGPEFLTYFQNEAQLDKSGLPSDRFFAERPEGSVSTLKIQRTQQEDSAVYLCASSQRTGGETQYFGPGTRLLVL.

The chain employs TRBV7-3 and TRBJ1-1; D gene ambiguous. The V end lost 3 bases, the J end lost 0 bases, and 11 bases lay between the germline ends. The germline V gene encodes CDR1 SGHTA and CDR2 FQGTGA. The CDR3 runs to 15 residues. CDR3 amino acids: CASSFRDGLNTEAFF. As DNA, the CDR3 is TGTGCCAGCAGCTTTCGGGATGGTCTGAACACTGAAGCTTTCTTT.

There are a few counts of this clonotype. This chain joins TRBV14 and TRBJ2-3; possible D gene TRBD2, 5 bases. Trimming took off 0 bases at V and 8 bases at J, with 18 bases between the two ends. Germline CDR1 SGHDN, CDR2 FVKESK. The CDR3 extends over 16 amino acids. The CDR3 protein is CASSQEGRNPSVTQYF. CDR3 in DNA: TGTGCCAGCAGCCAAGAAGGGAGAAACCCCTCAGTTACGCAGTATTTT.